Below, 25 T cell receptor beta chains from the same sample are listed, as sequenced in a study of T cells expressing NK-cell markers (dated by TCRdb to the early 2020s). Libraries were constructed by 5' RACE. Sequencing was carried out with an Illumina HiSeq 2000. The reads, reprocessed by TCRdb, yield one row per CDR3 protein sequence and no DNA. The table for this sample lists 150,000 to 170,000 distinct CDR3 sequences. Approximately 35% of the sample belongs to the ten largest clones. Input material: blood T cells: a sorted CD56 or NKG2C T cell subset, CD4+ or CD8+ T cells, or bulk PBMC T cells (not recorded which). These receptors were obtained from a woman in her fifties or sixties in good health. Donor details come from another sample of the same person, matched by shared clones.

The J gene is TRBJ2-7, the V gene TRBV20-1; TCRdb calls TRBD2, which cannot be checked without DNA. Germline assignment: CDR1 DFQATT and CDR2 SNEGSKA (reference sequence). The CDR3 has 14 amino acids. The CDR3 sequence is CSGTGLAGEREQYF.

This CDR3 is CASRKGLAGTYNEQFF. The chain links TRBV5-6 to TRBJ2-1; TCRdb's D gene call, TRBD2, goes unchecked for lack of DNA. The CDR3 is made up of 16 amino acids. Germline assignment: CDR1 SGHDT and CDR2 YYEEEE.

The chain combines TRBV10-1 with TRBJ2-5; lacking DNA, the TRBD2 call made by TCRdb goes unchecked. Germline V gives CDR1 WNHNN, CDR2 SYGVQD (reference sequence). The CDR3 runs 15 residues. CDR3 residues: CASSQVRDGQETQYF.

V gene TRBV6-4 combines with J gene TRBJ1-6; no DNA is available, so the TRBD1 call from TCRdb remains unchecked. Germline-derived CDR1 and CDR2 are MRHNA and SNTAGT. The CDR3 has 15 residues. The CDR3 is CASSPGTGNNSPLHF.

The chain couples TRBV13 to TRBJ2-1; with no DNA, the TCRdb D assignment of TRBD2 cannot be verified. Germline assignment: CDR1 PRHDT and CDR2 FYEKMQ (reference sequence). The CDR3 covers 20 residues. CDR3 in amino acids: CASSRLGDSGTFAIVDEQFF.

This chain connects TRBV11-3 to TRBJ2-3; without DNA, the TCRdb call of TRBD2 cannot be checked. This CDR3 has 18 amino acids. Germline V lookup: CDR1 SGHNT, CDR2 YENEEA. CDR3 loop: CASSPPRLAGVDADTQYF.

The rearrangement joins TRBV2 to TRBJ2-1; absent DNA, TCRdb's TRBD2 call cannot be checked. The length of the CDR3 is 16 residues. The germline V gene has CDR1 SNHLY and CDR2 FYNNEI. The CDR3 loop reads CASSGVERSSYNEQFF.

The rearrangement uses TRBV29-1 and TRBJ1-1; the TRBD1 assignment by TCRdb is unverifiable without DNA. The germline CDR1 and CDR2 sequences are SQVTM and ANQGSEA. This CDR3 has 14 residues. The CDR3 sequence is CSVALTGKNTEAFF.

This chain links TRBV4-2 with TRBJ1-4; the TRBD1 assignment by TCRdb is unverifiable without DNA. The CDR3 is 16 amino acids. Germline CDR1 is LGHNA and CDR2 is YNFKEQ. CDR3 in amino acids: CASSQPGDGTNEKLFF.

The chain is built from TRBV29-1 and TRBJ2-1. The CDR3 contains 13 residues. Germline-derived CDR1 and CDR2 are SQVTM and ANQGSEA. The CDR3 protein is CSVVGSSYNEQFF.

This chain uses TRBV25-1 with TRBJ2-2; the TCRdb call, TRBD2, lacks DNA for checking. Germline lookup yields CDR1 MGHDK and CDR2 SYGVNS. This CDR3 region has 17 residues. The CDR3 sequence: CASSEFGGRAFTGELFF.

V usage is TRBV4-2 and J usage is TRBJ2-7; TCRdb picks TRBD1, but there is no DNA to check that call. The CDR3 has 17 amino acids. Germline loops: CDR1 LGHNA, CDR2 YNFKEQ. CDR3 in amino acids: CASSANAGQGSNYEQYF.

The chain joins TRBV5-1 to TRBJ2-2; the TCRdb call, TRBD1, lacks DNA for checking. CDR1 and CDR2 (germline): SGHRS, YFSETQ. This CDR3 comprises 14 residues. The CDR3 protein is CASSFRGPDGELFF.

The chain is built from TRBV5-6 and TRBJ2-1; TCRdb's D call, TRBD2, is unchecked because there is no DNA. Germline V lookup: CDR1 SGHDT, CDR2 YYEEEE. CDR3 size: 16 residues. The CDR3 is CASSLGLGGAHNEQFF.

V gene TRBV27 combines with J gene TRBJ2-1; TCRdb indicates TRBD2, and absent DNA this call remains unverified. Germline V gene sequence: CDR1 MNHEY, CDR2 SMNVEV (reference sequence). The CDR3 is 19 amino acids. The CDR3 sequence is CASSSPGLADHRRYNEQFF.

The chain carries TRBV27 and TRBJ2-7. CDR3 size: 13 residues. The germline V gene has CDR1 MNHEY and CDR2 SMNVEV (reference sequence). The CDR3 here is CASSFAEVQEQYF.

V usage is TRBV6-5 and J usage is TRBJ2-1; TCRdb returns TRBD2, unconfirmable since there is no DNA. The germline CDR1 and CDR2 sequences are MNHEY and SVGAGI. The CDR3 runs 14 residues. CDR3 protein: CASGGTPPLGEQFF.

The chain couples TRBV20-1 to TRBJ2-1; without DNA, the TCRdb call of TRBD2 cannot be checked. The CDR3 has 15 amino acids. The germline gives CDR1 DFQATT, CDR2 SNEGSKA (reference sequence). CDR3: CSARDYRGSSVEQFF.

The chain employs TRBV11-2 and TRBJ1-2; there is no DNA to check the TCRdb D call of TRBD1. The CDR3 is 13 residues long. CDR1 is SGHAT and CDR2 is FQNNGV in the germline V gene. CDR3 loop: CASSFGAGRGYTF.

The chain couples TRBV12-3 or TRBV12-4 to TRBJ2-5; TCRdb reports TRBD2, a call that lacks DNA to check it against. CDR3 size: 16 residues. CDR3 sequence reads: CASSFYPPSGRETQYF.

V gene TRBV30 combines with J gene TRBJ2-1. The germline V gene encodes CDR1 GTSNPN and CDR2 SVGIG (reference sequence). This CDR3 has 13 residues. The CDR3 sequence is CAWEESVVNEQFF.

The chain uses TRBV7-2 and TRBJ2-3. This CDR3 has 13 amino acids. CDR1 SGHTA and CDR2 FQGNSA come from the germline V gene. CDR3 sequence: CASSLEERDTQYF.

This sequence joins TRBV24-1 and TRBJ2-2; TCRdb indicates TRBD1, and absent DNA this call remains unverified. Germline V lookup: CDR1 KGHDR, CDR2 SFDVKD. CDR3 length: 13 residues. The chain's CDR3 is CATRTGNTGELFF.

This chain connects TRBV13 to TRBJ1-6; TCRdb reports TRBD1, a call that lacks DNA to check it against. CDR3 size: 15 residues. In germline, CDR1 is PRHDT, CDR2 FYEKMQ (reference sequence). The CDR3 sequence is CASSFSQGVNSPLHF.

The V call is TRBV7-3, the J call TRBJ2-1; TCRdb gives TRBD1 as the D gene, but with no DNA this cannot be confirmed. CDR1 is SGHTA and CDR2 is FQGTGA in the germline V gene. CDR3 size: 15 residues. The CDR3 region is CASSLMAGATGEQFF.